This T cell receptor beta chain stems from a study of CD8+ T cells in alopecia areata. Study-wide background: After 6 to 18 months of tofacitinib, follow-up continued 6 months off drug.

Extraction of RNA preceded its reverse transcription into cDNA, which served as the sequencing template. Produced via immunoSEQ multiplex PCR; TCRdb's table is partial and in-frame only. The sample yields roughly 180,000 clones, roughly three fifths seen once. The treatment was: oral pan-JAK inhibitor, 5-10 mg twice daily. Points on this clone: Its specificity is unknown.

Trimming stripped 9 bases from V and 1 base from J, with 14 bases between. This CDR3 is 14 amino acids long. CDR1 SGHRS and CDR2 YFSETQ come from the germline V gene. Study-wide results and caveats: Baseline CD8+ expansion's link to response remains uncertain, as there was one nonresponder. More clonal than normal scalp was lesional scalp, particularly alopecia totalis/universalis. Scalp clonality, along with expanded CD8+ clones among the top 100, was significantly decreased by tofacitinib.

This material consisted of CD4+ T cells sorted from blood, taken at week 4, from a patient treated with tofacitinib. The chain carries TRBV5-1 and TRBJ1-3; D possibly corresponds to TRBD1 (5 bases). The clonotype originates from a human donor with alopecia areata. The CDR3 is CATRDERSGNTIYF. In DNA, the CDR3 is TGCGCCACCAGGGACGAGCGGTCTGGAAACACCATATATTTT.